Listed here are 18 T cell receptor beta chains from one sample, sequenced in a study of blood T cells in healthy people across ages. A sample-barcoded 5' primer and a J-beta primer mix were used in a second PCR of roughly 7 to 11 cycles. TCRdb re-derived calls from the 5' RACE reads in MiXCR, one entry per CDR3 protein. This table holds 1.5 million to 2 million distinct CDR3 sequences, around half found once. Sequencing was carried out using blood. The receptors originated from a woman in her thirties or forties in good health.

The V gene is TRBV7-3, the J gene TRBJ1-6; D is unclear. The germline V gene has CDR1 SGHTA and CDR2 FQGTGA. CDR3 length: 17 residues. The ends were cut back, 5 bases at V and 7 bases at J, with 21 bases in the middle. CDR3 sequence: CASSQVGGFIVNSPLHF. CDR3 DNA: TGTGCCAGCAGCCAGGTCGGAGGGTTTATTGTAAATTCACCCCTCCACTTT. Using reference TRBV7-3 and TRBJ1-6 for the parts outside the CDR3, the full variable domain is GAGVSQTPSNKVTEKGKYVELRCDPISGHTALYWYRQSLGQGPEFLIYFQGTGAADDSGLPNDRFFAVRPEGSVSTLKIQRTERGDSAVYLCASSQVGGFIVNSPLHFGNGTRLTVT.

This sequence joins TRBV25-1 and TRBJ2-7, with D perhaps TRBD1 (5 bases). Germline V CDR1 and CDR2: MGHDK, SYGVNS. Between the trimmed V and J ends, which lost 8 bases and 6 bases, there was a span of 14 bases. The CDR3 length is 12 residues. CDR3 sequence: CASGEGHGEQYF. The CDR3 region has the DNA TGTGCCAGCGGCGAAGGACATGGCGAGCAGTACTTC.

This clonotype was seen more than once but under ten times. The CDR3: CASSAGTGGGNQPQHF. CDR3 DNA: TGTGCCAGCAGCGCTGGGACAGGGGGCGGCAATCAGCCCCAGCATTTT. This sequence joins TRBV6-1 and TRBJ1-5; 12 nucleotides line up with TRBD1. The CDR3 runs 16 residues. Losses at the gene ends were 6 bases for V and 2 bases for J; bases not matched to a gene: 5. Germline V gives CDR1 MNHNS, CDR2 SASEGT.

The chain links TRBV15 to TRBJ2-3, with 9 bases that match TRBD2. The CDR3 is 18 residues long. The V gene's germline CDR1 is LNHNV and CDR2 YYDKDF (reference sequence). V was clipped by 1 base and J by 1 base; unmatched bases: 9. The CDR3 DNA is TGTGCCACCAGCAGAGGGGCTAGCGGGACCTCGGGCACAGATACGCAGTATTTT. Translated, it gives CATSRGASGTSGTDTQYF.

V and J are TRBV2 and TRBJ1-5, with D perhaps TRBD1 (5 bases). The CDR3 sequence is 16 residues long. V lost 5 bases, J lost 4 bases, and 18 bases lay in between. Germline CDR1 SNHLY, CDR2 FYNNEI. The CDR3 DNA reads TGTGCCAGCAGTCAGGCCGGGACGGCTGGGAATCAGCCCCAGCATTTT. Its protein product is CASSQAGTAGNQPQHF.

V is TRBV7-9 and J is TRBJ1-5; D gene ambiguous. Germline CDR1 is SEHNR and CDR2 is FQNEAQ (reference sequence). The length of the CDR3 is 14 residues. Between the trimmed V and J ends, which lost 1 base and 3 bases, there was a span of 7 bases. The CDR3 bases are TGTGCCAGCAGCTTAGGTAACAACAATCAGCCCCAGCATTTT. It codes for CASSLGNNNQPQHF.

V usage is TRBV4-2 and J usage is TRBJ2-1; 10 bases map to TRBD2. The germline gives CDR1 LGHNA, CDR2 YNFKEQ. V lost 3 bases and J lost 6; bases outside the gene matches: 8. The CDR3 has 16 residues. CDR3 nucleotide sequence: TGTGCCAGCAGCCAGCTACTAGCGGGGAGATTCAATGAGCAGTTCTTC. The encoded protein is CASSQLLAGRFNEQFF.

The chain recombines TRBV20-1 with TRBJ2-5; TRBD2 matches 10 bases. The end of the DNA is better explained by TRBJ2-1, so the J call may be wrong. CDR3 length: 18 residues. Germline V gene lookup returns CDR1 DFQATT and CDR2 SNEGSKA (reference sequence). CDR3 nucleotides: TGCAGTGCTAGGCGAGGGGGGGGTGGGACTAGCGCACAAGAGACCCAGTTCTTC. This encodes CSARRGGGGTSAQETQFF.

This clonotype came up a few times. This chain joins TRBV4-3 and TRBJ2-4, with D possibly being TRBD1 (6 bases). CDR1 and CDR2 from the germline V gene are LGHNA and YSLEER. The CDR3 contains 14 residues. The ends were cut back, 3 bases at V and 8 bases at J, with 14 bases in the middle. CDR3 region: CASSQGARRDIQYF. CDR3 DNA sequence: TGCGCCAGCAGCCAGGGGGCGAGAAGGGACATTCAGTACTTC.

This clonotype was seen a few times. The chain uses TRBV6-1 and TRBJ1-1; unclear D gene. Trimming removed 1 base from V and 0 bases from J, with 3 bases in between. Germline V gene data show CDR1 as MNHNS and CDR2 as SASEGT. CDR3 length: 13 residues. Here the CDR3 reads CASSEGVNTEAFF. The CDR3 DNA is TGTGCCAGCAGTGAAGGGGTGAACACTGAAGCTTTCTTT.

This clonotype has more than one count but fewer than ten. The chain carries TRBV12-3 or TRBV12-4 and TRBJ2-1, with a possible D match to TRBD2 (7 bases). The CDR3 length is 16 residues. Trimming stripped 2 bases from V and 7 bases from J, with 18 bases between. CDR3 sequence (DNA): TGTGCCAGCAGTTTATGGGGGGGGGGCCTGAGAAATGAGCAGTTCTTC. This translates into CASSLWGGGLRNEQFF.

This chain links TRBV5-1 with TRBJ2-5; weak D call: TRBD1 (6 bases). V gave up 3 bases and J gave up 3 bases, with 12 bases separating them. Germline loops: CDR1 SGHRS, CDR2 YFSETQ. The CDR3 spans 14 residues. Written as DNA, the CDR3 is TGCGCCAGCAGCTGGACAGAACCTAAAGAGACCCAGTACTTC. Translated, it gives CASSWTEPKETQYF.

The chain employs TRBV27 and TRBJ2-3; D is perhaps TRBD2 (6 bases). Germline values: CDR1 MNHEY, CDR2 SMNVEV (reference sequence). This CDR3 contains 15 residues. Trimming shortened V by 5 bases and J by 6 bases, and 18 bases separated the two germline ends. The CDR3 loop reads CASSSDSGPQDTQYF. In DNA form, the CDR3 reads TGTGCCAGCAGTAGTGACAGCGGGCCTCAGGATACGCAGTATTTT.

The chain recombines TRBV7-6 with TRBJ2-1; D unclear. The CDR3 runs 13 residues. Trimming took off 8 bases at V and 4 bases at J, with 12 bases between the two ends. Germline CDR1 reads SGHVS; CDR2 reads FNYEAQ. CDR3 residues: CASSGNGYNEQFF. The DNA for the CDR3 is TGTGCCAGCTCGGGTAACGGATACAATGAGCAGTTCTTC. Full variable domain (rest looked up from reference TRBV7-6 and TRBJ2-1): GAGVSQSPRYKVTKRGQDVALRCDPISGHVSLYWYRQALGQGPEFLTYFNYEAQQDKSGLPNDRFSAERPEGSISTLTIQRTEQRDSAMYRCASSGNGYNEQFFGPGTRLTVL.

This rearrangement joins TRBV12-3 or TRBV12-4 to TRBJ1-2; 8 bases agree with TRBD1. V shed 4 bases and J 7 bases; nucleotides not matched to a gene: 14. This CDR3 has 16 amino acids. The CDR3: CASSSSRTGFSSGYTF. The CDR3, as DNA: TGTGCCAGCAGTTCCTCCCGGACAGGGTTTAGTAGTGGCTACACCTTC.

The chain employs TRBV24-1 and TRBJ2-1; perhaps D is TRBD1 or TRBD2 (6 bases each). Germline V gives CDR1 KGHDR, CDR2 SFDVKD. The V end lost 2 bases, the J end lost 13 bases, and 26 bases lay between the germline ends. The CDR3 has 17 residues. The CDR3 loop is CATSDSGQPGIRETQFF. DNA of the CDR3: TGTGCCACCAGTGATTCCGGACAGCCCGGAATCCGGGAGACCCAGTTCTTC.

This clonotype was counted a few times. The chain employs TRBV2 and TRBJ2-2, with D possibly matching TRBD2 (7 bases). The CDR3 sequence is 12 residues long. Germline CDR1 SNHLY, CDR2 FYNNEI. V shed 6 bases and J shed 7 bases, with 9 bases lying between them. The CDR3 nucleotides are TGTGCCAGCAGAGGGGGGGTCGGGGAGCTGTTTTTT. Its protein is CASRGGVGELFF.

The chain recombines TRBV4-3 with TRBJ2-7; no clear D. Trimming stripped 0 bases from V and 4 bases from J, with 7 bases between. In germline, CDR1 is LGHNA, CDR2 YSLEER. The CDR3 spans 13 residues. CDR3 nucleotide sequence: TGCGCCAGCAGCCAAGATCGGACGTACGAGCAGTACGTC. Translated, it gives CASSQDRTYEQYV.